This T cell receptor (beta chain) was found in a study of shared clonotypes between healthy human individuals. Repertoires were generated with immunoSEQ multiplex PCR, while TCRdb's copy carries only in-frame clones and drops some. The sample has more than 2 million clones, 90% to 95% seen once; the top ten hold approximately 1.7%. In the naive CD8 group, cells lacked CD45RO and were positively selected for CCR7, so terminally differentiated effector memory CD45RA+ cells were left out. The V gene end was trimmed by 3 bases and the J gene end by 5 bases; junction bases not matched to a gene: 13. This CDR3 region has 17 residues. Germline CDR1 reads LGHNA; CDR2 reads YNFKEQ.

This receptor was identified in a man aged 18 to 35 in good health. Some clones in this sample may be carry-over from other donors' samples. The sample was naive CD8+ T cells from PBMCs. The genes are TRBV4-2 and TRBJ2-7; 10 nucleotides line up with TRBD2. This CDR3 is CASSQSIAGGLAHEQYF. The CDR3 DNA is TGTGCCAGCAGCCAGAGTATAGCGGGAGGCCTCGCCCACGAGCAGTACTTC.